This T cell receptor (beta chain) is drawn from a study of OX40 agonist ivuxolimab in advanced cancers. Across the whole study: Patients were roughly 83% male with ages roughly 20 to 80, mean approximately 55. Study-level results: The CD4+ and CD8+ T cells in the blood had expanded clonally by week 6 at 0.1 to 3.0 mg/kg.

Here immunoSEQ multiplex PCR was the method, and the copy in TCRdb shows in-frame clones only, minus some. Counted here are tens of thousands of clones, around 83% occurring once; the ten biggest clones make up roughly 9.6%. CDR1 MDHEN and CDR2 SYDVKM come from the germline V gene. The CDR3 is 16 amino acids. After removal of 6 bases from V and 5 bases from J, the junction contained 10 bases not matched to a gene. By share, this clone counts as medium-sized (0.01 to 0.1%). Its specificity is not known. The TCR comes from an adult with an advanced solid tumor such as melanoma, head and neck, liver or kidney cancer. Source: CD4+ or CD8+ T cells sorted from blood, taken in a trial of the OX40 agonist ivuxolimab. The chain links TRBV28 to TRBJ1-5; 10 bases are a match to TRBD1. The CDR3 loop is CASRPIGQGDDQPQHF. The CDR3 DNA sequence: TGTGCCAGCAGACCGATCGGACAGGGGGACGATCAGCCCCAGCATTTT.